A single sample gave rise to the 14 T cell receptor beta chains below, sequenced in a study of T cell changes during pregnancy in multiple sclerosis. Profiling relied on immunoSEQ multiplex PCR, and the TCRdb table lists in-frame clones only, not all of them. The table shows about 75,000 clones, with 94% occurring only once. The sequenced sample was CD4+ T cells from peripheral blood mononuclear cells, obtained after pregnancy. These receptors all come from a female donor with multiple sclerosis, enrolled in a pregnancy study.

This clone appeared a single time. The chain is built from TRBV7-9 and TRBJ1-1; the D is unclear. Trimming removed 2 bases from V and 1 base from J, with 8 bases in between. Germline V lookup: CDR1 SEHNR, CDR2 FQNEAQ (reference sequence). The CDR3 spans 14 residues. Written as DNA, the CDR3 is TGTGCCAGCAGCTTACCCCCAGAGAACACTGAAGCTTTCTTT. Amino acids: CASSLPPENTEAFF.

The chain joins TRBV18 to TRBJ2-3; D is perhaps TRBD1 (6 bases). Trimming pared 1 base from V and 1 base from J, leaving 12 bases between. The CDR3 totals 16 residues. Looked up from germline, CDR1 is KGHSH and CDR2 is LQKENI. CDR3 nucleotide sequence: TGTGCCAGCTCACCACTCAGGGGCGAGGGCACAGATACGCAGTATTTT. Residues: CASSPLRGEGTDTQYF.

The genes are TRBV11-2 and TRBJ1-1, with a possible D match to TRBD1 (6 bases). CDR1 is SGHAT and CDR2 is FQNNGV in the germline V gene. CDR3 length equals 15 residues. With 5 bases removed from V and 13 bases from J, the gap between germline ends came to 26 bases. The CDR3 DNA is TGTGCCAGCAGCCTAAGAACAGGGAACCGGGCATCGAGTTTCTTT. Amino acid sequence: CASSLRTGNRASSFF. The full variable domain, its missing parts supplied by reference TRBV11-2 and TRBJ1-1, is EAGVAQSPRYKIIEKRQSVAFWCNPISGHATLYWYQQILGQGPKLLIQFQNNGVVDDSQLPKDRFSAERLKGVDSTLKIQPAKLEDSAVYLCASSLRTGNRASSFFGQGTRLTVV.

The chain links TRBV4-2 to TRBJ1-2; TRBD1 aligns across 7 bases. The CDR3 totals 14 residues. J gave up 7 bases and V 0 bases, and 5 bases lay outside the gene matches. Germline V gene data show CDR1 as LGHNA and CDR2 as YNFKEQ. For the CDR3, the DNA is TGTGCCAGCAGCCAAGAGAACAGGGGCTTTGGCTACACCTTC. Protein product: CASSQENRGFGYTF.

This chain links TRBV28 with TRBJ2-5; 9 positions match TRBD1. This CDR3 spans 15 amino acids. The junction had 7 bases not matched to a gene; V was cut back by 3 bases and J by 5 bases. Germline V gene lookup returns CDR1 MDHEN and CDR2 SYDVKM. CDR3 sequence reads: CASSFSDRGIETQYF. The CDR3 nucleotides are TGTGCCAGCAGTTTCTCTGACAGGGGGATTGAGACCCAGTACTTC. The entire variable domain, with the rest obtained from reference TRBV28 and TRBJ2-5, is as follows: DVKVTQSSRYLVKRTGEKVFLECVQDMDHENMFWYRQDPGLGLRLIYFSYDVKMKEKGDIPEGYSVSREKKERFSLILESASTNQTSMYLCASSFSDRGIETQYFGPGTRLLVL.

This clone appeared once. J is TRBJ2-1 and V is TRBV7-8; 7 bases fit TRBD1. The CDR3 extends over 15 amino acids. The V segment lost 2 bases and the J segment 6 bases; nucleotides outside the gene matches: 7. Germline CDR1 is SGHVS and CDR2 is FQNEAQ. CDR3 nucleotides: TGTGCCAGCAGCTTAACACAGGGGCTGTTCAATGAGCAGTTCTTC. Translated: CASSLTQGLFNEQFF.

The chain joins TRBV29-1 to TRBJ2-3, with D perhaps TRBD1 (5 bases). Between the trimmed V and J ends, which lost 6 bases and 4 bases, there was a span of 11 bases. CDR3 length: 12 amino acids. Germline CDR1 reads SQVTM; CDR2 reads ANQGSEA. The CDR3 is CSVLLRADTQYF. CDR3 nucleotide sequence: TGCAGCGTCTTGCTCAGGGCAGATACGCAGTATTTT.

The V and J genes are TRBV5-1 and TRBJ1-6; 10 bases agree with TRBD1. The CDR3 covers 15 residues. Trimming took 4 bases from V and 9 from J; bases not matched to a gene: 7. In germline, CDR1 is SGHRS, CDR2 YFSETQ. This CDR3 reads CASSGGQGRISPLHF. Here the CDR3 DNA reads TGCGCCAGCAGCGGGGGACAGGGGAGGATTTCACCCCTCCACTTT.

The chain is built from TRBV18 and TRBJ1-1; a possible D gene is TRBD1 (5 bases). The CDR3 loop spans 15 amino acids. V was cut by 3 bases and J by 4 bases, with 15 bases left in between. Germline CDR1 KGHSH, CDR2 LQKENI. The CDR3 sequence: CASSPAGAGGTEAFF. The CDR3 nucleotides read TGTGCCAGCTCACCGGCCGGCGCGGGGGGCACTGAAGCTTTCTTT. The complete variable domain, with remaining parts taken from reference TRBV18 and TRBJ1-1, reads NAGVMQNPRHLVRRRGQEARLRCSPMKGHSHVYWYRQLPEEGLKFMVYLQKENIIDESGMPKERFSAEFPKEGPSILRIQQVVRGDSAAYFCASSPAGAGGTEAFFGQGTRLTVV.

The V call is TRBV28, the J call TRBJ1-5; D call uncertain. The CDR3 contains 14 residues. CDR1 MDHEN and CDR2 SYDVKM come from the germline V gene. V lost 8 bases, J lost 1 base, and 12 bases lay in between. The DNA of the CDR3 is TGTGCCAGCCGGTTAGCGATGAGCAATCAGCCCCAGCATTTT. It codes for CASRLAMSNQPQHF.

The chain combines TRBV4-2 with TRBJ2-2; 7 bases map to TRBD2. V was clipped by 7 bases and J by 8 bases; unmatched bases: 13. CDR1 is LGHNA and CDR2 is YNFKEQ in the germline V gene. This CDR3 is 15 amino acids long. CDR3 loop: CASTDSGRSYGELFF. CDR3 sequence (DNA): TGTGCCAGCACAGATAGCGGGCGGTCCTATGGGGAGCTGTTTTTT.

V is TRBV29-1 and J is TRBJ2-2; D possibly corresponds to TRBD2 (7 bases). The germline CDR1 and CDR2 sequences are SQVTM and ANQGSEA. The V end lost 5 bases, the J end lost 5 bases, and 15 bases lay between the germline ends. The CDR3 extends over 14 amino acids. The DNA of the CDR3 is TGCAGCGTTTCACCGAGGGGGGGAACCGGGGAGCTGTTTTTT. This encodes CSVSPRGGTGELFF.

This clone was seen a handful of times. The V and J genes are TRBV2 and TRBJ1-1; possibly TRBD1 for D (5 bases). CDR3 length equals 10 residues. V lost 7 bases and J lost 7, with 7 bases in between. The germline CDR1 and CDR2 sequences are SNHLY and FYNNEI. This CDR3 reads CASIRGEAFF. CDR3 nucleotides: TGTGCCAGCATTAGGGGTGAAGCTTTCTTT.

The V and J genes are TRBV2 and TRBJ2-1; weak D call: TRBD2 (6 bases). V lost 1 base and J lost 2, with 12 bases in between. The CDR3 is 16 residues long. The V gene's germline CDR1 is SNHLY and CDR2 FYNNEI. CDR3: CASSEGRGRTYNEQFF. As DNA, the CDR3 is TGTGCCAGCAGTGAAGGTCGGGGGAGAACCTACAATGAGCAGTTCTTC.